Below, 27 T cell receptor beta chains from the same sample are listed, as sequenced in a study of blood T cell repertoires in COVID-19. Measured with immunoSEQ multiplex PCR; TCRdb has only the in-frame clones, and not every one. The sample records 45,000 to 50,000 clones, under 85% being singletons. Sequencing was carried out using peripheral blood. All receptors come from a man in his sixties with active COVID-19.

This chain joins TRBV4-3 and TRBJ2-1; 9 positions agree with TRBD1. With V trimmed by 4 bases and J by 0 bases, 1 base remained unmatched. The CDR3 length is 15 residues. Germline CDR1 and CDR2: LGHNA and YSLEER. This chain's CDR3 is CASSLDRGSYNEQFF. CDR3 coding DNA: TGCGCCAGCAGCCTGGACAGGGGCTCCTACAATGAGCAGTTCTTC.

The genes are TRBV28 and TRBJ1-2; 7 positions agree with TRBD1. J was trimmed by 7 bases and V by 7 bases; bases with no gene match: 12. This CDR3 comprises 14 residues. The germline CDR1 and CDR2 sequences are MDHEN and SYDVKM. The CDR3 DNA reads as TGTGCCAGCACTCTCGACAGGGTCATTGGTGGCTACACCTTC. It yields the protein CASTLDRVIGGYTF.

The chain carries TRBV21-1 and TRBJ2-7; whether TRBD1, the table's D call, matches the DNA was not checked. TRBV21-1 is tagged as a pseudogene. This CDR3 region has 17 residues. CDR3 region: CASSLQRGNRGQYEQYF. CDR3 DNA: TGTGCCAGCAGCCTCCAAAGAGGTAACAGGGGGCAATACGAGCAGTACTTC.

The chain is built from TRBV2 and TRBJ1-2; D gene unclear. From germline, CDR1 is SNHLY and CDR2 FYNNEI. The CDR3 covers 12 residues. Deletions cut 2 bases from V and 6 bases from J, with 7 bases between. The CDR3 DNA reads TGTGCCAGCAGTGAAAGGAGGGATGGCTACACCTTC. This gives the protein CASSERRDGYTF.

The CDR3 sequence: CASSTGLAGGLVTQYF. CDR3 DNA: TGTGCCAGCAGCACGGGACTAGCGGGGGGGCTGGTGACCCAGTACTTC. V is TRBV7-2 and J is TRBJ2-5; 16 nucleotides line up with TRBD2. The CDR3 consists of 16 residues. Germline V CDR1 and CDR2: SGHTA, FQGNSA. V was clipped by 5 bases and J by 7 bases; unmatched bases: 7.

This chain links TRBV18 with TRBJ1-5; 9 nucleotides align to TRBD1. Losses at the gene ends were 3 bases for V and 1 base for J; bases not matched to a gene: 4. This CDR3 region has 16 residues. Looked up from germline, CDR1 is KGHSH and CDR2 is LQKENI. CDR3 loop: CASSPIGTGSNQPQHF. The CDR3 DNA follows: TGTGCCAGCTCACCCATAGGGACAGGGAGCAATCAGCCCCAGCATTTT. The full variable domain, its missing parts supplied by reference TRBV18 and TRBJ1-5, is NAGVMQNPRHLVRRRGQEARLRCSPMKGHSHVYWYRQLPEEGLKFMVYLQKENIIDESGMPKERFSAEFPKEGPSILRIQQVVRGDSAAYFCASSPIGTGSNQPQHFGDGTRLSIL.

This chain links TRBV6-1 with TRBJ2-1, with 7 bases identical to TRBD2. The CDR3 sequence is 16 residues long. The J segment lost 4 bases and the V segment lost 0 bases, leaving 6 bases of the junction unmatched. Germline CDR1 is MNHNS and CDR2 is SASEGT. The CDR3 sequence is CASSEALGTIYNEQFF. For the CDR3, the DNA is TGTGCCAGCAGTGAAGCCCTCGGGACTATTTACAATGAGCAGTTCTTC.

The J gene is TRBJ2-7, the V gene TRBV11-1, with 8 bases lining up with TRBD2. J lost 3 bases, V lost 4 bases, and 5 bases had no gene match. Germline loops: CDR1 SGHAT, CDR2 FQDESV (reference sequence). This CDR3 spans 14 amino acids. The chain's CDR3 is CASSSGGAGYEQYF. The DNA of the CDR3 is TGTGCCAGCAGCTCCGGGGGGGCCGGCTACGAGCAGTACTTC.

The V call is TRBV7-8, the J call TRBJ2-1, with D maybe TRBD2 (5 bases). The CDR3 spans 18 residues. Germline CDR1 SGHVS, CDR2 FQNEAQ. V was shortened by 2 bases and J by 0 bases, with 17 bases between the two germline ends. In DNA form, the CDR3 reads TGTGCCAGCAGCTTACCAGTCCCGGACTCGAGCTCCTACAATGAGCAGTTCTTC. Protein product: CASSLPVPDSSSYNEQFF.

This clone was counted between two and nine times. The chain links TRBV18 to TRBJ2-7; TRBD2 matches 11 bases. The CDR3 contains 14 residues. With 6 bases clipped from V and 2 bases from J, the junction kept 3 bases outside the gene matches. Germline lookup yields CDR1 KGHSH and CDR2 LQKENI. In nucleotides, the CDR3 is TGTGCCAGCTCGGGGACTAGCGGAACCTACGAGCAGTACTTC. The encoded protein is CASSGTSGTYEQYF.

The gene calls are TRBV6-6 and TRBJ1-5; 8 nucleotides align to TRBD1. Germline CDR1 MNHNY, CDR2 SVGAGI (reference sequence). J lost 4 bases, V lost 6 bases, and 5 bases had no gene match. The CDR3 has 14 residues. Written as DNA, the CDR3 is TGTGCCAGCAGACCGAGACAGGGGAATCAGCCCCAGCATTTT. It specifies CASRPRQGNQPQHF.

V usage is TRBV15 and J usage is TRBJ2-3, with a weak D call TRBD2 (6 bases). Germline V lookup: CDR1 LNHNV, CDR2 YYDKDF (reference sequence). The CDR3 has 14 residues. Trimming stripped 6 bases from V and 7 bases from J, with 17 bases between. CDR3 sequence (DNA): TGTGCCACCAGTCTCGGGACTTCCCCGAATACGCAGTATTTT. It codes for CATSLGTSPNTQYF. The full variable domain, rest sourced from reference TRBV15 and TRBJ2-3, is DAMVIQNPRYQVTQFGKPVTLSCSQTLNHNVMYWYQQKSSQAPKLLFHYYDKDFNNEADTPDNFQSRRPNTSFCFLDIRSPGLGDTAMYLCATSLGTSPNTQYFGPGTRLTVL.

CDR3 residues: CASSLTGNEQFF. The CDR3, as DNA: TGTGCCAGCAGTTTAACAGGAAATGAGCAGTTCTTC. The rearrangement links TRBV12-3 or TRBV12-4 to TRBJ2-1, with D possibly TRBD1 on 5 matching bases. This CDR3 is 12 amino acids long. The V end was cut by 2 bases, the J end by 7 bases, with 6 bases between.

V and J are TRBV30 and TRBJ2-3, with D possibly being TRBD1 (5 bases). V lost 3 bases to trimming and J lost 2 bases, with 12 bases between them. Germline V gene lookup returns CDR1 GTSNPN and CDR2 SVGIG (reference sequence). This CDR3 is built from 14 residues. The CDR3 sequence: CAWSAGFSTDTQYF. As DNA, the CDR3 is TGTGCCTGGAGCGCAGGGTTTTCCACAGATACGCAGTATTTT.

The chain couples TRBV6-5 to TRBJ2-3, with a tentative D call TRBD1 (6 bases). V was clipped by 6 bases and J by 2 bases, with 15 bases between them. Germline-derived CDR1 and CDR2 are MNHEY and SVGAGI. This CDR3 contains 15 residues. The CDR3 loop reads CASRPRRGTTDTQYF. CDR3 nucleotide sequence: TGTGCCAGCAGGCCTCGTAGGGGGACCACAGATACGCAGTATTTT.

The rearrangement links TRBV7-2 to TRBJ1-2; TRBD1 matches 8 bases. The trim removed 5 bases at V and 7 bases at J, leaving 9 bases unmatched. The CDR3 totals 14 residues. Germline loops: CDR1 SGHTA, CDR2 FQGNSA. The CDR3 DNA follows: TGTGCCAGCAGCCCACGAGGACAGGGTTTTGGCTACACCTTC. Amino acids: CASSPRGQGFGYTF.

The chain recombines TRBV4-2 with TRBJ2-7, with D perhaps TRBD1 (6 bases). CDR3 length: 12 residues. CDR1 and CDR2 (germline): LGHNA, YNFKEQ. V was trimmed by 1 base and J by 7 bases, leaving 8 bases between them. Here the CDR3 reads CASSQGTAEQYF. The CDR3 DNA is TGTGCCAGCAGCCAAGGGACAGCAGAGCAGTACTTC.

V and J are TRBV3-1 (or the pseudogene TRBV3-2) and TRBJ2-3; 9 positions match TRBD2. The V and J ends lost 3 bases and 5 bases, in that order; junction bases with no gene match: 6. Per the germline V gene, CDR1 is LGHDT and CDR2 is YNNKEL (reference sequence). The CDR3 spans 15 residues. The CDR3 nucleotides read TGTGCCAGCAGCCAGGGACTAGCAATAGGAGATACGCAGTATTTT. Translation gives CASSQGLAIGDTQYF.

This rearrangement joins TRBV20-1 to TRBJ2-7; TRBD2 is a possible D gene (6 bases). Germline V CDR1 and CDR2: DFQATT, SNEGSKA (reference sequence). The CDR3 length is 16 residues. Between the trimmed V and J ends, which lost 3 bases and 2 bases, there was a span of 20 bases. CDR3 sequence: CSASFFEAGTPYEQYF. As DNA, the CDR3 is TGCAGTGCTAGTTTTTTCGAGGCGGGGACCCCCTACGAGCAGTACTTC.

V gene TRBV7-7 combines with J gene TRBJ2-5; 11 bases agree with TRBD2. The CDR3 is 15 residues long. Germline values: CDR1 SSHAT, CDR2 FNYEAQ (reference sequence). Losses at the gene ends were 1 base for V and 4 bases for J; bases not matched to a gene: 2. Here the CDR3 DNA reads TGTGCCAGCAGCTTAGAACTAGCGGGGGTAGAGACCCAGTACTTC. This translates into CASSLELAGVETQYF.

This chain uses TRBV28 with TRBJ1-1; TRBD1 is a possible D gene (5 bases). The CDR3 has 14 amino acids. V lost 2 bases and J lost 4, with 11 bases in between. Germline lookup yields CDR1 MDHEN and CDR2 SYDVKM. The CDR3 loop is CASSLRQPLTEAFF. Written as DNA, the CDR3 is TGTGCCAGCAGTTTACGACAGCCCCTCACTGAAGCTTTCTTT.

This sequence joins TRBV19 and TRBJ1-2; the match to TRBD1 covers 10 bases. CDR3 length: 15 amino acids. V lost 5 bases to trimming and J lost 7 bases; unmatched junction nucleotides: 10. CDR1 LNHDA and CDR2 SQIVND come from the germline V gene (reference sequence). The DNA for the CDR3 is TGTGCCAGTAGTCTCCCTATCGGACAGGGGGGTGGCTACACCTTC. Its translation: CASSLPIGQGGGYTF.

This chain uses TRBV5-1 with TRBJ2-2, with 11 bases matching TRBD2. The trim removed 1 base at V and 7 bases at J, leaving 6 bases unmatched. The CDR3 extends over 16 amino acids. Germline V gene sequence: CDR1 SGHRS, CDR2 YFSETQ. The chain's CDR3 is CASSLTSGSPGGELFF. In DNA form, the CDR3 reads TGCGCCAGCAGCTTGACTAGCGGGAGTCCGGGCGGGGAGCTGTTTTTT.

The chain combines TRBV27 with TRBJ2-7; 10 bases are a match to TRBD2. Losses at the gene ends were 2 bases for V and 2 bases for J; bases not matched to a gene: 3. The CDR3 covers 15 residues. Germline CDR1 reads MNHEY; CDR2 reads SMNVEV (reference sequence). For the CDR3, the DNA is TGTGCCAGCAGTTTACAGCGGGGGGGGACCTACGAGCAGTACTTC. It translates to CASSLQRGGTYEQYF.

CDR3 sequence reads: CSASPLNEQFF. The CDR3 DNA is TGCAGTGCATCCCCCCTTAATGAGCAGTTCTTC. The chain carries TRBV20-1 and TRBJ2-1; D gene unclear. The V and J ends lost 6 bases and 7 bases respectively, with 10 bases between them. Germline-derived CDR1 and CDR2 are DFQATT and SNEGSKA (reference sequence). The CDR3 is made up of 11 amino acids.

This clone was found a few times. This sequence joins TRBV28 and TRBJ1-2; TRBD1 might be the D (5 bases). This CDR3 region has 14 residues. CDR1 and CDR2 from the germline V gene are MDHEN and SYDVKM. V gave up 3 bases and J gave up 0 bases, with 8 bases separating them. The CDR3 DNA reads TGTGCCAGCAGTTTCAGGGTCTCTAACTATGGCTACACCTTC. This sequence encodes CASSFRVSNYGYTF.

The chain employs TRBV11-2 and TRBJ2-7, with 9 bases aligning to TRBD1. Germline V gives CDR1 SGHAT, CDR2 FQNNGV. The CDR3 loop spans 14 amino acids. Unmatched junction bases numbered 3, after V lost 5 bases and J lost 1 base. CDR3 sequence reads: CASSPGTGSYEQYF. The CDR3 DNA reads TGTGCCAGCAGCCCTGGGACAGGGTCCTACGAGCAGTACTTC.